This entry describes one T cell receptor beta chain. The sample belongs to a study of PD-1 blockade in mismatch repair-deficient tumors. From germline, CDR1 is MNHEY and CDR2 SMNVEV (reference sequence). The V end lost 0 bases, the J end lost 5 bases, and 16 bases lay between the germline ends. The CDR3 contains 16 residues. Profiling relied on immunoSEQ multiplex PCR, and the TCRdb table lists in-frame clones only, not all of them. The sample comprises about 120,000 clones, around nine tenths of which are singletons, and 10% to 15% rests with the top ten. The TCR was taken from an adult with mismatch repair-deficient cancer. This sequence joins TRBV27 and TRBJ2-5; D is perhaps TRBD1 (5 bases). Sequencing was performed on peripheral blood, taken just over 70 weeks after starting pembrolizumab. This chain's CDR3 is CASSLSWGTISETQYF. CDR3 nucleotides: TGTGCCAGCAGTTTATCTTGGGGCACGATATCCGAGACCCAGTACTTC.